This T cell receptor (beta chain) was profiled in a study of Graves' ophthalmopathy and Graves' hyperthyroidism. As for the study in general: Hyperthyroidism was considered stable when no ophthalmopathy appeared within 18 months of follow-up. Study-wide points: For separating ophthalmopathy from stable hyperthyroidism, a 13-signature model gave around 86% sensitivity and roughly 78% specificity.

The sample holds many counts of this clonotype. The antigen remains unidentified. For repertoire sequencing, the TCR beta CDR3 regions were amplified from RNA transcripts. HTBI-primed first-round RT-PCR preceded second-round multiplex PCR. Each CDR3 protein gets one entry after TCRdb re-called the multiplex PCR reads with MiXCR. Found here are over a million distinct CDR3 sequences, about two fifths of them singletons; the top ten hold around 10%. Sequencing was carried out using peripheral blood or thyroid tissue (not recorded which). This clonotype was obtained from an adult man with Graves' hyperthyroidism.

CDR3 DNA: TGTGCCAGCAGCTTACACGACCTGGAGACCCAGTACTTC. Its protein product is CASSLHDLETQYF. This chain joins TRBV12-3 or TRBV12-4 and TRBJ2-5; D remains unclear. The CDR3 runs to 13 residues. V gave up 6 bases and J gave up 5 bases, with 13 bases separating them.